This T cell receptor (beta chain) was identified in a study of cytomegalovirus exposure and HLA in healthy donors. Study-level information: In a later analysis, the roughly 120 validation repertoires were reported to have used the same platform as the 600 to 800 first-cohort repertoires. Broader study findings: In vitro confirmation showed a few CMV-associated chains to be CMV antigen specific. Cytomegalovirus-associated status was assigned to roughly 160 TCR beta chains.

V lost 5 bases, J lost 4 bases, and 8 bases stayed unmatched. Germline V CDR1 and CDR2: SGHAT, FQNNGV. This CDR3 is built from 15 residues. While the first cohort had about 610 subjects, the donors belonged to the separate validation cohort of about 120 subjects. Produced via immunoSEQ multiplex PCR; TCRdb's table is partial and in-frame only. The sample yields around 94,000 clones, about 95% seen once. As concerns this clone: Its specificity is unknown.

The sequence came from a young woman in good health and CMV-seronegative. The chain couples TRBV11-2 to TRBJ1-1; 9 nucleotides agree with TRBD1. The specimen was PBMCs. CDR3 residues: CASSHRDRVGTEAFF. CDR3 sequence (DNA): TGTGCCAGCAGCCACCGGGACAGGGTTGGCACTGAAGCTTTCTTT.